These 15 T cell receptor beta chains came from one sample sequenced in a study of naive and memory T cell subsets. An equimolar mix of two oligonucleotides served as the beta constant-region primer for TRBC1 and TRBC2. In TCRdb, the UMI-ligation and nested PCR reads were re-called with MiXCR into one record per CDR3 protein. The table has roughly 140,000 distinct CDR3 sequences, approximately 15% seen once. The specimen was naive CD4+ T cells from blood. All receptors derive from a human donor in good health.

This clonotype was seen a handful of times. The genes are TRBV7-9 and TRBJ2-2; D is uncertain. CDR3 length: 11 amino acids. Germline loops: CDR1 SEHNR, CDR2 FQNEAQ (reference sequence). V gave up 5 bases and J gave up 8 bases, with 6 bases separating them. CDR3 sequence: CASSPWGELFF. The CDR3 nucleotides are TGTGCCAGCAGCCCGTGGGGGGAGCTGTTTTTT.

The rearrangement uses TRBV20-1 and TRBJ2-7; no reliable D call. The CDR3 runs to 12 residues. CDR1 is DFQATT and CDR2 is SNEGSKA in the germline V gene (reference sequence). V was cut by 3 bases and J by 5 bases, with 11 bases left in between. DNA for the CDR3: TGCAGTGCTAGCCGGAACGAGGACGAGCAGTACTTC. Protein sequence: CSASRNEDEQYF.

This clonotype has a handful of counts. The chain employs TRBV20-1 and TRBJ1-5; no definite D call. This CDR3 has 13 residues. Per the germline V gene, CDR1 is DFQATT and CDR2 is SNEGSKA (reference sequence). Trimming shortened V by 4 bases and J by 5 bases, and 12 bases separated the two germline ends. For the CDR3, the DNA is TGCAGTGCTAAACTACAAGTCGATCAGCCCCAGCATTTT. It is translated as CSAKLQVDQPQHF.

For this clonotype: At one end, the junction sequence differs from germline, possibly due to a read error. The V gene is TRBV19, the J gene TRBJ2-2; 7 positions agree with TRBD2. The CDR3 is 14 residues long. Germline-derived CDR1 and CDR2 are LNHDA and SQIVND (reference sequence). CDR3 sequence: CASSEAGNPGELFF. The CDR3 DNA reads TGTGCCAGTAGTGAAGCGGGGAACCCCGGGGAGCTGTTTTTT.

The V gene is TRBV5-1, the J gene TRBJ2-7; a weak D match, TRBD1 (7 bases). CDR3 length: 15 residues. V gave up 3 bases and J gave up 2 bases, with 15 bases separating them. CDR1 and CDR2 from the germline V gene are SGHRS and YFSETQ. CDR3 amino acids: CASSSGGTVTYEQYF. CDR3 in DNA: TGCGCCAGCAGCTCTGGAGGGACAGTAACCTACGAGCAGTACTTC.

This clonotype was seen a handful of times. The chain joins TRBV7-9 to TRBJ2-1; D is undetermined. V was shortened by 3 bases and J by 8 bases, with 14 bases between the two germline ends. This CDR3 region has 14 residues. Germline CDR1 reads SEHNR; CDR2 reads FQNEAQ (reference sequence). The CDR3 protein is CASSLSRSYDEQFF. The CDR3 nucleotides are TGTGCCAGCAGCTTGAGTAGATCGTACGATGAGCAGTTCTTC.

This clonotype was counted only a few times. The chain uses TRBV28 and TRBJ2-5; the D gene is possibly TRBD1 (6 bases). In germline, CDR1 is MDHEN, CDR2 SYDVKM. The V end was cut by 2 bases, the J end by 1 base, with 11 bases between. The CDR3 has 15 residues. The CDR3 sequence is CASSLRGQPQETQYF. As DNA, the CDR3 is TGTGCCAGCAGTTTAAGAGGACAGCCCCAAGAGACCCAGTACTTC.

The chain uses TRBV12-3 or TRBV12-4 and TRBJ2-7; tentative D call: TRBD2 (6 bases). CDR3 length: 15 residues. Trimming left V 3 bases short and J 1 base short, with 13 bases between. The CDR3 loop reads CASSFGAGTSYEQYF. Here the CDR3 DNA reads TGTGCCAGCAGTTTTGGGGCGGGGACGTCCTACGAGCAGTACTTC.

This clonotype turned up a few times. The rearrangement uses TRBV5-1 and TRBJ2-5, with 9 nucleotides matching TRBD2. The CDR3 loop spans 16 amino acids. Germline CDR1 is SGHRS and CDR2 is YFSETQ. V lost 0 bases and J lost 2; bases outside the gene matches: 5. CDR3 nucleotides: TGCGCCAGCAGCTTGGCCCCTAGCGGGGTGCAAGAGACCCAGTACTTC. Its protein is CASSLAPSGVQETQYF. The complete variable domain, with remaining parts taken from reference TRBV5-1 and TRBJ2-5, reads KAGVTQTPRYLIKTRGQQVTLSCSPISGHRSVSWYQQTPGQGLQFLFEYFSETQRNKGNFPGRFSGRQFSNSRSEMNVSTLELGDSALYLCASSLAPSGVQETQYFGPGTRLLVL.

This chain links TRBV2 with TRBJ1-5; 8 bases map to TRBD1. Losses at the gene ends were 4 bases for V and 6 bases for J; bases not matched to a gene: 8. Germline values: CDR1 SNHLY, CDR2 FYNNEI. The CDR3 runs 15 residues. CDR3 residues: CASSATGGGGQPQHF. The CDR3 DNA follows: TGTGCCAGCAGTGCTACAGGGGGAGGGGGTCAGCCCCAGCATTTT.

The V gene is TRBV5-1, the J gene TRBJ2-2; TRBD2 is a possible D gene (6 bases). Deletions cut 4 bases from V and 4 bases from J, with 14 bases between. CDR1 is SGHRS, CDR2 YFSETQ, per germline. The CDR3 has 15 residues. The CDR3 reads CASSIGTPGTGELFF. In DNA form, the CDR3 reads TGCGCCAGCAGCATCGGGACTCCCGGCACCGGGGAGCTGTTTTTT.

The rearrangement joins TRBV6-2 or TRBV6-3 to TRBJ1-4; no definite D call. V was shortened by 6 bases and J by 5 bases, with 7 bases between the two germline ends. This CDR3 has 12 amino acids. Germline-derived CDR1 and CDR2 are MNHEY and SVGEGT. In DNA form, the CDR3 reads TGTGCCAGCAGGAGGCGGAATGAAAAACTGTTTTTT. Translating gives CASRRRNEKLFF.

The table lists this clonotype with many counts. J is TRBJ2-3 and V is TRBV9; TRBD2 aligns across 8 bases. The germline CDR1 and CDR2 sequences are SGDLS and YYNGEE. There are 14 residues in the CDR3. Trimming at V came to 2 bases and at J to 2 bases, leaving 1 base not matched to a gene. CDR3 protein: CASSVSGTTDTQYF. The DNA for the CDR3 is TGTGCCAGCAGCGTTAGCGGGACCACAGATACGCAGTATTTT.

Only a few counts were recorded for this clonotype. The gene calls are TRBV29-1 and TRBJ2-3; TRBD2 aligns across 13 bases. With 0 bases clipped from V and 4 bases from J, the junction kept 4 bases outside the gene matches. This CDR3 is 16 amino acids long. Germline V gene data show CDR1 as SQVTM and CDR2 as ANQGSEA. DNA for the CDR3: TGCAGCGTTGAAGATCAAACTAGCGGGAGGGCAGATACGCAGTATTTT. It yields the protein CSVEDQTSGRADTQYF.

There are a few counts of this clonotype. The gene calls are TRBV5-6 and TRBJ2-2; possibly TRBD1 for D (6 bases). Per the germline V gene, CDR1 is SGHDT and CDR2 is YYEEEE. This CDR3 is built from 18 residues. The ends were cut back, 5 bases at V and 0 bases at J, with 20 bases in the middle. The CDR3 is CASRPLTGRNANTGELFF. The CDR3 DNA reads TGTGCCAGCAGACCCCTAACAGGGCGAAACGCGAACACCGGGGAGCTGTTTTTT.